This TCR beta chain emerged from a study of control samples from healthy donors and cancer patients. The method was immunoSEQ multiplex PCR; TCRdb's version includes in-frame clones alone and lacks a portion of them. This table holds 100,000 to 150,000 clones, about 88% found once. The sequenced sample consisted of blood. This sequence was found in a man in his late teens or twenties in good health.

The CDR3 loop is CASSAHRGTKNIQYF. CDR3 nucleotides: TGTGCCAGCAGCGCACATAGGGGTACCAAAAACATTCAGTACTTC. The rearrangement links TRBV2 to TRBJ2-4; TRBD1 might be the D (5 bases). Trimming took 6 bases from V and 2 from J, leaving 14 bases between them. CDR1 is SNHLY and CDR2 is FYNNEI in the germline V gene. This CDR3 spans 15 amino acids.